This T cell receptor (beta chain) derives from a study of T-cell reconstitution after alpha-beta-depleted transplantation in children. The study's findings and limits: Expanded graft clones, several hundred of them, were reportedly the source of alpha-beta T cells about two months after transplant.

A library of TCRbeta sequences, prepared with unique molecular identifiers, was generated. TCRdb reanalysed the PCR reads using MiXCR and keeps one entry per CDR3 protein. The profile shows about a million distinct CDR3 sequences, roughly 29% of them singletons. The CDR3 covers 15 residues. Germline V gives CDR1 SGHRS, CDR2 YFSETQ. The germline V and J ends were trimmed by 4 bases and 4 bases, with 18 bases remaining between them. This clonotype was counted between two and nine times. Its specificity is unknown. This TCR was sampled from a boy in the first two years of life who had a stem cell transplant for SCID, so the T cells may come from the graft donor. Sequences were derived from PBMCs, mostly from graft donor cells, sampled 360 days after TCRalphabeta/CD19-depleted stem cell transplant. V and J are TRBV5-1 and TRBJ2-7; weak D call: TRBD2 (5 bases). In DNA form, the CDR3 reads TGCGCCAGCAGCCCACCCGGAGGCCTTGGTTACGAGCAGTACTTC. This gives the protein CASSPPGGLGYEQYF.